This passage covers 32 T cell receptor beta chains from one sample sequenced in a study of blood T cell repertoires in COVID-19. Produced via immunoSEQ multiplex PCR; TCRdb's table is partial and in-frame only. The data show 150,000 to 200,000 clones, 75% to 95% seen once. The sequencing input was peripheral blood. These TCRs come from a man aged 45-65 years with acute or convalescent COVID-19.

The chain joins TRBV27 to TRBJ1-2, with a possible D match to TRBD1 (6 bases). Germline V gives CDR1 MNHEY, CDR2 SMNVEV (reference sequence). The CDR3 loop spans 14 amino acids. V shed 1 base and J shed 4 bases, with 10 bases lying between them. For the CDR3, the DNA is TGTGCCAGCAGTTTATGGGGGGGCGGCTATGGCTACACCTTC. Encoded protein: CASSLWGGGYGYTF.

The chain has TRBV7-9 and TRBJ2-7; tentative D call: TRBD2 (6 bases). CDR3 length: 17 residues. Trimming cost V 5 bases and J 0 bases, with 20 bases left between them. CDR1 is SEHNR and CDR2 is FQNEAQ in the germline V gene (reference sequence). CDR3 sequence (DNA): TGTGCCAGCAGCCCCCCCTGGGGCGGGGTAAGCTCCTACGAGCAGTACTTC. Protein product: CASSPPWGGVSSYEQYF.

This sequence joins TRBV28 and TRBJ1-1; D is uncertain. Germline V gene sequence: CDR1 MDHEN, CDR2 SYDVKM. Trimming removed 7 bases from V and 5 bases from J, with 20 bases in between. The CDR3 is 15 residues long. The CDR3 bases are TGTGCCAGCACCCCTCCCTCCCTGAGGGCAACTGAAGCTTTCTTT. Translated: CASTPPSLRATEAFF.

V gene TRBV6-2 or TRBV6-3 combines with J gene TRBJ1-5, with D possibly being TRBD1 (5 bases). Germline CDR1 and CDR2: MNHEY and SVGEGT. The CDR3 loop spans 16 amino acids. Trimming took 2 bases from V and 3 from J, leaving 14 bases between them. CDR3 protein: CASSYISRTHNQPQHF. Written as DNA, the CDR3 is TGTGCCAGCAGTTACATATCGAGGACACACAATCAGCCCCAGCATTTT.

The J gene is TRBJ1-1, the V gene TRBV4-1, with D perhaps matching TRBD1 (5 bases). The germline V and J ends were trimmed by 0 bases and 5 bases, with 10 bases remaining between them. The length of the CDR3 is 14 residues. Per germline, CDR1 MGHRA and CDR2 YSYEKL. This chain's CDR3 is CASSQEGVGTEAFF. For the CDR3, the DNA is TGCGCCAGCAGCCAAGAAGGGGTGGGTACTGAAGCTTTCTTT.

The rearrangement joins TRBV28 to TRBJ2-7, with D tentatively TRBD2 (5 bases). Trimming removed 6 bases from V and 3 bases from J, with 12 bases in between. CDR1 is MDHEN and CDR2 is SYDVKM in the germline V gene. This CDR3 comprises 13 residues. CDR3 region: CASRRASIYEQYF. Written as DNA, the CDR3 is TGTGCCAGCAGGCGTGCTAGCATCTACGAGCAGTACTTC.

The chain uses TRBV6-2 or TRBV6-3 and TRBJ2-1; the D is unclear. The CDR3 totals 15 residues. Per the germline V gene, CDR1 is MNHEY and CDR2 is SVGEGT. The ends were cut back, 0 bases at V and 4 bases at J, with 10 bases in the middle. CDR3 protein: CASSYSPGQYNEQFF. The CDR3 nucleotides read TGTGCCAGCAGTTACTCCCCTGGGCAGTACAATGAGCAGTTCTTC.

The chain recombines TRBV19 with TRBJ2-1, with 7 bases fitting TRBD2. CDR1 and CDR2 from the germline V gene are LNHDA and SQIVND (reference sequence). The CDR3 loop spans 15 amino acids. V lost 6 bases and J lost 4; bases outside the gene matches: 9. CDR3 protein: CASRITSAHYNEQFF. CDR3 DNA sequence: TGTGCCAGTAGAATTACTAGCGCCCATTACAATGAGCAGTTCTTC.

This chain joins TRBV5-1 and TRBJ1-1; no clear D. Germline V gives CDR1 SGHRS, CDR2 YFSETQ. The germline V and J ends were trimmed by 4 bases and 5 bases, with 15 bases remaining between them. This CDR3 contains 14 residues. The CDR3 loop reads CASSPETGLTEAFF. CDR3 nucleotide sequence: TGCGCCAGCAGCCCGGAGACCGGACTAACTGAAGCTTTCTTT.

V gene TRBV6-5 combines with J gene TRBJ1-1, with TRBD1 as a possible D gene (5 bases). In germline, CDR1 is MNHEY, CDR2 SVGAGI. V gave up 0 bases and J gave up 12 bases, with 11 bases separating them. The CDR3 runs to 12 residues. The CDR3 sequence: CASSYSTGVTFF. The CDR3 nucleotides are TGTGCCAGCAGTTACTCCACAGGAGTTACTTTCTTT.

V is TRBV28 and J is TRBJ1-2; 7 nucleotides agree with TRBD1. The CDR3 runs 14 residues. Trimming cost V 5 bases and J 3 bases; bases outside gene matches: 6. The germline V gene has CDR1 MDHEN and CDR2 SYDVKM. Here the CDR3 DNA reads TGTGCCAGCAGTCCTCGACAGGGCTACTATGGCTACACCTTC. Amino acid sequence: CASSPRQGYYGYTF.

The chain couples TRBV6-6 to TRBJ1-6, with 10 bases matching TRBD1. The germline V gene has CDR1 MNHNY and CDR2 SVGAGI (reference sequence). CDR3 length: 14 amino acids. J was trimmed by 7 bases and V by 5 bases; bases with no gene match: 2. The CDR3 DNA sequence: TGTGCCAGCAGTGGGACAGGGGAGAATTCACCCCTCCACTTT. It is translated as CASSGTGENSPLHF.

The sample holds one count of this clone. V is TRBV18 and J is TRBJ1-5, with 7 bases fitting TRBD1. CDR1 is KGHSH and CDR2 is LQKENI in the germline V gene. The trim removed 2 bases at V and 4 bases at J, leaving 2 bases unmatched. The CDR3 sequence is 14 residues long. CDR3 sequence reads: CASSPARGNQPQHF. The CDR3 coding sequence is TGTGCCAGCTCACCAGCCAGGGGGAATCAGCCCCAGCATTTT. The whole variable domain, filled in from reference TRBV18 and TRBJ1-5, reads NAGVMQNPRHLVRRRGQEARLRCSPMKGHSHVYWYRQLPEEGLKFMVYLQKENIIDESGMPKERFSAEFPKEGPSILRIQQVVRGDSAAYFCASSPARGNQPQHFGDGTRLSIL.

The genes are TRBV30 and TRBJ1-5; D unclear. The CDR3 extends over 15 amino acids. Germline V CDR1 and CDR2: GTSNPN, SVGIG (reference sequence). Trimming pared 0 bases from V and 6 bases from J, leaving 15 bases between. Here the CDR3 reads CAWSVGGRSGQPQHF. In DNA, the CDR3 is TGTGCCTGGAGTGTCGGAGGACGGTCTGGTCAGCCCCAGCATTTT.

CDR3 region: CASSLIAGGSKTDTQYF. As DNA, the CDR3 is TGTGCCAGCAGCTTAATAGCGGGAGGCAGTAAAACAGATACGCAGTATTTT. The chain employs TRBV5-4 and TRBJ2-3; 10 bases map to TRBD2. Germline CDR1 SGHNT, CDR2 YYREEE (reference sequence). The V gene end was trimmed by 2 bases and the J gene end by 3 bases; junction bases not matched to a gene: 9. This CDR3 region has 17 residues. Combining the CDR3 with reference TRBV5-4 and TRBJ2-3 gives the whole variable domain ETGVTQSPTHLIKTRGQQVTLRCSSQSGHNTVSWYQQALGQGPQFIFQYYREEENGRGNFPPRFSGLQFPNYSSELNVNALELDDSALYLCASSLIAGGSKTDTQYFGPGTRLTVL.

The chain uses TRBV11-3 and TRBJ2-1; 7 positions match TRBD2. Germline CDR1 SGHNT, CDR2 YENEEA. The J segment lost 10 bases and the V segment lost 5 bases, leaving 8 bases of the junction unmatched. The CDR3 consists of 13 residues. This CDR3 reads CASSLSGRGEQFF. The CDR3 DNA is TGTGCCAGCAGCCTCAGCGGGCGGGGGGAGCAGTTCTTC.

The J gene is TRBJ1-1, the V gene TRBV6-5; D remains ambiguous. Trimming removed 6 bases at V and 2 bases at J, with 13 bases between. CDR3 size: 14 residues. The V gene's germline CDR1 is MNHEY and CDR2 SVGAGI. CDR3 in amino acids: CASSPLGANTEAFF. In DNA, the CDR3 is TGTGCCAGCAGCCCCCTTGGAGCCAACACTGAAGCTTTCTTT.

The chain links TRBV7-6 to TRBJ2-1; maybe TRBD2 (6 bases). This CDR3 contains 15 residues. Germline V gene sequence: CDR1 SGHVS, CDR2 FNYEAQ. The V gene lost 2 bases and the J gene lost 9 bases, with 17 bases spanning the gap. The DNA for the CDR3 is TGTGCCAGCAGCTTAAATGGACGCGGGGATCGTGAGCAGTTCTTC. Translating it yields CASSLNGRGDREQFF.

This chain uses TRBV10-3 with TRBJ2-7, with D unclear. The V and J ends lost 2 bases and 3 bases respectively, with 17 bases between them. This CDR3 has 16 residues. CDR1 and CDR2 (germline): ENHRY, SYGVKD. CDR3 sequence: CAISEIGLVDNYEQYV. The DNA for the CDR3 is TGTGCCATCAGTGAGATTGGTCTAGTGGATAACTACGAGCAGTACGTC.

CDR3 sequence: CASSLWDREDTQYF. As DNA, the CDR3 is TGTGCCAGCAGCTTGTGGGACAGAGAAGATACGCAGTATTTT. The chain couples TRBV5-4 to TRBJ2-3; 7 bases line up with TRBD1. This CDR3 is 14 amino acids long. With V trimmed by 1 base and J by 5 bases, 4 bases remained unmatched. CDR1 is SGHNT, CDR2 YYREEE, per germline (reference sequence).

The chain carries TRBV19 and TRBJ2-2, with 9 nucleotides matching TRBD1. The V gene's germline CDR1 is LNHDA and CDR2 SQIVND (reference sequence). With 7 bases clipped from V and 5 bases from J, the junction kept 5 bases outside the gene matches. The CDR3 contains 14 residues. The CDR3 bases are TGTGCCAGTACTAAGGACAGGGGAACCGGGGAGCTGTTTTTT. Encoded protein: CASTKDRGTGELFF.

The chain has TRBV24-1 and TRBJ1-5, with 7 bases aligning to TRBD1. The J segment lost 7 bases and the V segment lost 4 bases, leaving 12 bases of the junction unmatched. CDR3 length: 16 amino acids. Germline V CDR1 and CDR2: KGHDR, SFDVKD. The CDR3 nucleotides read TGTGCCACCAGTGACTCCTTGGGACAGACTCAACAGCCCCAGCATTTT. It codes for CATSDSLGQTQQPQHF.

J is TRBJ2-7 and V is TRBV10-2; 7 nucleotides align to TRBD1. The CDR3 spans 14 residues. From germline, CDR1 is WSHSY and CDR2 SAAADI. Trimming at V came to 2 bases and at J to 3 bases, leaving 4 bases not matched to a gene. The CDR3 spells CASSESQGDYEQYF. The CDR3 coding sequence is TGCGCCAGCAGTGAGAGTCAGGGGGACTACGAGCAGTACTTC.

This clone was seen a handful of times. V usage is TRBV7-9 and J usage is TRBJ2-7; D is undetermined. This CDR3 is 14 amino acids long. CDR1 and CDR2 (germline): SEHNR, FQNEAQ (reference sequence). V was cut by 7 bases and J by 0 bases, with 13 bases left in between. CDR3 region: CASMLERGSYEQYF. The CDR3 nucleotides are TGTGCCAGCATGTTAGAACGCGGCTCCTACGAGCAGTACTTC.

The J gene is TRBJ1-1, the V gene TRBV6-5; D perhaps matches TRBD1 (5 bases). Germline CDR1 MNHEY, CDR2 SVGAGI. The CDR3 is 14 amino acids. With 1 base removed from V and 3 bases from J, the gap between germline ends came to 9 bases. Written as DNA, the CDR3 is TGTGCCAGCAGTTACTGGGGGGTTGACACTGAAGCTTTCTTT. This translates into CASSYWGVDTEAFF.

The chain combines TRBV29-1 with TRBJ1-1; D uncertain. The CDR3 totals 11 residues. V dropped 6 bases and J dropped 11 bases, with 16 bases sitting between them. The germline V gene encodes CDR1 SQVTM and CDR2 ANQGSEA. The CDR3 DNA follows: TGCAGCGTAGTAGCGCCGGGATATGCTTTCTTT. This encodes CSVVAPGYAFF.

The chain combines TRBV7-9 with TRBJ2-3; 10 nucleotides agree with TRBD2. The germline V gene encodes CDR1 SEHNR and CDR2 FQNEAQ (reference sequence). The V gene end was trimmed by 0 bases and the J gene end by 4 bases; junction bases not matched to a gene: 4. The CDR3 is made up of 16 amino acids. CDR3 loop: CASSLALAGVADTQYF. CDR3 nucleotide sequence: TGTGCCAGCAGCTTAGCGCTAGCGGGAGTGGCAGATACGCAGTATTTT. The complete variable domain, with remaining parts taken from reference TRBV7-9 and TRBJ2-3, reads DTGVSQNPRHKITKRGQNVTFRCDPISEHNRLYWYRQTLGQGPEFLTYFQNEAQLEKSRLLSDRFSAERPKGSFSTLEIQRTEQGDSAMYLCASSLALAGVADTQYFGPGTRLTVL.

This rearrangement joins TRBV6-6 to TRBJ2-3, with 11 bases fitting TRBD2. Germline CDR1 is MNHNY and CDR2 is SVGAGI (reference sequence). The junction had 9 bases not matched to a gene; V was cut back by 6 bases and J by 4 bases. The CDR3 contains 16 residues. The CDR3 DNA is TGTGCCAGCAGAGAACTAGCGGGAGATTACCCAGATACGCAGTATTTT. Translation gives CASRELAGDYPDTQYF.

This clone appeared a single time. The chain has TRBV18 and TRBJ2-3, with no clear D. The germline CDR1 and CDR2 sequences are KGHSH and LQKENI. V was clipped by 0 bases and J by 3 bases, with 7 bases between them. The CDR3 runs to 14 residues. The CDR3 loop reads CASSPPIETDTQYF. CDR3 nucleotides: TGTGCCAGCTCACCACCGATAGAAACAGATACGCAGTATTTT.

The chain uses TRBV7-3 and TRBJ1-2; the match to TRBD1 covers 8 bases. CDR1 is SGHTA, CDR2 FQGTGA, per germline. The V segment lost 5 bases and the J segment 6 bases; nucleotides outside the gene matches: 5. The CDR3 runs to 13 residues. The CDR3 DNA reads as TGTGCCAGCAGCCACTCGACAGGGGATGGCTACACCTTC. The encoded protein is CASSHSTGDGYTF.

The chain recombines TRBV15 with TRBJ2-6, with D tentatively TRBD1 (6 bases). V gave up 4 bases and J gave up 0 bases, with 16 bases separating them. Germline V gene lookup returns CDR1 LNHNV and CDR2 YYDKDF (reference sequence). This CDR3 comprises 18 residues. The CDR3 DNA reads TGTGCCACCAGCACCGGGAATACAGGGAGCTCTGGGGCCAACGTCCTGACTTTC. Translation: CATSTGNTGSSGANVLTF.

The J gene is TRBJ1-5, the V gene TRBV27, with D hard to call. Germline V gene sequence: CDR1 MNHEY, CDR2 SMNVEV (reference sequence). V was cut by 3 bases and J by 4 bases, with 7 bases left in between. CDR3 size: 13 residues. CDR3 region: CASSLADNQPQHF. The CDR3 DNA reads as TGTGCCAGCAGTTTGGCCGATAATCAGCCCCAGCATTTT.